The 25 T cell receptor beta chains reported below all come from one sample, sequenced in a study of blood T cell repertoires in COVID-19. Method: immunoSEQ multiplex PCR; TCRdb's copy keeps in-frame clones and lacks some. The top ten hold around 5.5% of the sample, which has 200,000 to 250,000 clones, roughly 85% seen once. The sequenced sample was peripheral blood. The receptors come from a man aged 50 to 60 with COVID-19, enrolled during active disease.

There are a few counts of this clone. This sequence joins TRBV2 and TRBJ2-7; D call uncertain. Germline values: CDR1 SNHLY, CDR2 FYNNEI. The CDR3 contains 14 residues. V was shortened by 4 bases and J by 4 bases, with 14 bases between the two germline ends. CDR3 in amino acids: CASSVGSSRYEQYF. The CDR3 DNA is TGTGCCAGCAGTGTGGGTTCCTCTAGGTACGAGCAGTACTTC.

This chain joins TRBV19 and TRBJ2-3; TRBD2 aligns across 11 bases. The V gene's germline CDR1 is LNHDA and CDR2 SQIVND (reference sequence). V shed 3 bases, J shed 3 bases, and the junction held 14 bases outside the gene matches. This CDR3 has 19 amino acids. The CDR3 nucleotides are TGTGCCAGTAGTATTCGTTTGCGCCTAGCGGGGGGCGGGACAGATACGCAGTATTTT. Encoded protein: CASSIRLRLAGGGTDTQYF.

CDR3 protein: CASRSGGGGGITDTQYF. The CDR3 nucleotides are TGTGCCAGCAGGAGCGGAGGGGGCGGGGGGATCACAGATACGCAGTATTTT. The V call is TRBV4-2, the J call TRBJ2-3; a possible D gene is TRBD2 (8 bases). This CDR3 is 17 amino acids long. Trimming pared 6 bases from V and 2 bases from J, leaving 21 bases between. Per the germline V gene, CDR1 is LGHNA and CDR2 is YNFKEQ.

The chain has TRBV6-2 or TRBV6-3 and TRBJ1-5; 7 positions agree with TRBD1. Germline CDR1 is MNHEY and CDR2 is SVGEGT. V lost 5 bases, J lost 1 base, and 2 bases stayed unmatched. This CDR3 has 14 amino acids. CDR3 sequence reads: CASSQTGSNQPQHF. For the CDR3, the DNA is TGTGCCAGCAGTCAGACAGGGAGCAATCAGCCCCAGCATTTT.

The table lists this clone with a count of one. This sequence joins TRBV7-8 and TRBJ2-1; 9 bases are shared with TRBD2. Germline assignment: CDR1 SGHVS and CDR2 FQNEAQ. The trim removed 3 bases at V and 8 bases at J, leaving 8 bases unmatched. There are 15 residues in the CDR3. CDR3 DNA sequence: TGTGCCAGCAGCTTGCTAGCGGGGACCCGCGATGAGCAGTTCTTC. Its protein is CASSLLAGTRDEQFF.

CDR3 region: CASSLYDRDGYTF. For the CDR3, the DNA is TGTGCCAGCAGCTTGTACGACAGGGACGGCTACACCTTC. The V and J genes are TRBV7-9 and TRBJ1-2; TRBD1 agrees at 7 bases. Germline V gene data show CDR1 as SEHNR and CDR2 as FQNEAQ (reference sequence). The trim removed 3 bases at V and 8 bases at J, leaving 6 bases unmatched. This CDR3 comprises 13 residues. Complete variable domain (other parts from reference TRBV7-9 and TRBJ1-2): DTGVSQNPRHKITKRGQNVTFRCDPISEHNRLYWYRQTLGQGPEFLTYFQNEAQLEKSRLLSDRFSAERPKGSFSTLEIQRTEQGDSAMYLCASSLYDRDGYTFGSGTRLTVV.

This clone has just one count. The CDR3 nucleotides are TGTGCCAGCAGGCGGGGGGCTCTCTCCTACGAGCAGTACTTC. As protein: CASRRGALSYEQYF. This chain connects TRBV6-5 to TRBJ2-7, with 8 bases identical to TRBD2. Trimming removed 6 bases from V and 0 bases from J; junction bases left unmatched: 4. Germline V gives CDR1 MNHEY, CDR2 SVGAGI. The CDR3 totals 14 residues.

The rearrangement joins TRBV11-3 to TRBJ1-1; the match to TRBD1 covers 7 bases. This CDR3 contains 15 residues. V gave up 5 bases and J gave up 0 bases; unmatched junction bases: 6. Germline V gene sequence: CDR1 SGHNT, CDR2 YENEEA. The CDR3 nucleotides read TGTGCCAGCAGCCCGCGACAGGGTTTGAACACTGAAGCTTTCTTT. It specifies CASSPRQGLNTEAFF.

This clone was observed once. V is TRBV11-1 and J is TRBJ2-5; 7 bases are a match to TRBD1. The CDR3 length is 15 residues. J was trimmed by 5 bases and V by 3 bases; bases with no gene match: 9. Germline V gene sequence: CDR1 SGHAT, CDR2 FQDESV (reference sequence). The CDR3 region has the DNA TGTGCCAGCAGCTTTAGGGGACAGTTCTCGGAGACCCAGTACTTC. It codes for CASSFRGQFSETQYF.

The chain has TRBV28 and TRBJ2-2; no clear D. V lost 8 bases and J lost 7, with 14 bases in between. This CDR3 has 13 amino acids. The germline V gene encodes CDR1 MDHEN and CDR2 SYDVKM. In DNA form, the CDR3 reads TGTGCCAGCGACGGATCTTCGGGCGGGGAGCTGTTTTTT. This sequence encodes CASDGSSGGELFF.

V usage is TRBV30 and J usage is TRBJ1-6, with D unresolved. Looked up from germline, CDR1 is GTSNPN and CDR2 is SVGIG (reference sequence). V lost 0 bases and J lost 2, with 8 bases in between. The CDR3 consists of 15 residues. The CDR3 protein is CAWSVRGTYNSPLHF. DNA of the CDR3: TGTGCCTGGAGTGTACGGGGAACCTATAATTCACCCCTCCACTTT. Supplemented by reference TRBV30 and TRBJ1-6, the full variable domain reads SQTIHQWPATLVQPVGSPLSLECTVEGTSNPNLYWYRQAAGRGLQLLFYSVGIGQISSEVPQNLSASRPQDRQFILSSKKLLLSDSGFYLCAWSVRGTYNSPLHFGNGTRLTVT.

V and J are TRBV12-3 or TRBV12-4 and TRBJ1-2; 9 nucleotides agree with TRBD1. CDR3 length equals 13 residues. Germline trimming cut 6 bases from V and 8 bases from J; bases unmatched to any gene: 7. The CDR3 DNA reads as TGTGCCAGCAGCCCGGGACAGGGCGGCGGCTACACCTTC. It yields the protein CASSPGQGGGYTF.

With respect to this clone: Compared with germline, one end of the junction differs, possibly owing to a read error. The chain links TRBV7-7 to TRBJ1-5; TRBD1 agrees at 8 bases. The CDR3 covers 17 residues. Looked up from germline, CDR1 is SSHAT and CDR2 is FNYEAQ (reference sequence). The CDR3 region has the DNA TGTGCTAGCACCTCCCGCCCAGGGGGCAAGGGCAATCAGCCCCAGCATTTT. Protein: CASTSRPGGKGNQPQHF.

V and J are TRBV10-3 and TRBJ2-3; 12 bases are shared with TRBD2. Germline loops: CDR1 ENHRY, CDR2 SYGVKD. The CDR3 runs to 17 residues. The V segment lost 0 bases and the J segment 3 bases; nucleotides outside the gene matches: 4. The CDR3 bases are TGTGCCATCAGTGAGTCTCCTAGCGGGGGGGCAACAGATACGCAGTATTTT. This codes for CAISESPSGGATDTQYF.

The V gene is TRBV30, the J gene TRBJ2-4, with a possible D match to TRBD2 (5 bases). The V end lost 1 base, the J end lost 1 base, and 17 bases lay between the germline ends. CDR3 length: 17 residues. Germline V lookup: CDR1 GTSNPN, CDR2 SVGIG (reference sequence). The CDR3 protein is CAWSGGSGSNAKNIQYF. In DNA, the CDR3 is TGTGCCTGGAGTGGTGGGTCGGGATCCAACGCCAAAAACATTCAGTACTTC.

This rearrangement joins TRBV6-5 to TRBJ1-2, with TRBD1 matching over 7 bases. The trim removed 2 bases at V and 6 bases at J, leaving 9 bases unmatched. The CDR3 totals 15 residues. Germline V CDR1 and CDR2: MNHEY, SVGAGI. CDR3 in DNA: TGTGCCAGCAGTTACAGGGGGCGAAGTAGTAATGGCTACACCTTC. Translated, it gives CASSYRGRSSNGYTF.

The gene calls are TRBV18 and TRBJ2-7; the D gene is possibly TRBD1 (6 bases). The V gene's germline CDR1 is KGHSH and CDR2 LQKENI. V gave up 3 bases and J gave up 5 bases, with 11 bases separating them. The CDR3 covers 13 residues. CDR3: CASSPGQPHEQYF. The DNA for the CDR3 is TGTGCCAGCTCACCCGGACAGCCTCACGAGCAGTACTTC. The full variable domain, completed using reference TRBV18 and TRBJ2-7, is NAGVMQNPRHLVRRRGQEARLRCSPMKGHSHVYWYRQLPEEGLKFMVYLQKENIIDESGMPKERFSAEFPKEGPSILRIQQVVRGDSAAYFCASSPGQPHEQYFGPGTRLTVT.

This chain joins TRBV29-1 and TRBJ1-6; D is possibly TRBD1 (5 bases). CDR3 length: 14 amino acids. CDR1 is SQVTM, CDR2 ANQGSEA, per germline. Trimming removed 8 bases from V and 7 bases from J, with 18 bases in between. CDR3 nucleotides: TGCAGCTGGAGCCGGGGGGAATACAATTCACCCCTCCACTTT. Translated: CSWSRGEYNSPLHF.

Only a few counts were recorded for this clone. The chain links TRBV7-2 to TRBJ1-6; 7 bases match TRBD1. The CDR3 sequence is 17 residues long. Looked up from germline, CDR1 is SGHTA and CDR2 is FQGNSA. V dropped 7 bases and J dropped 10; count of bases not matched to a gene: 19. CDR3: CASTPAGGISALSPLHF. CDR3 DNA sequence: TGTGCCAGCACCCCGGCAGGGGGAATCTCGGCCTTATCACCCCTCCACTTT.

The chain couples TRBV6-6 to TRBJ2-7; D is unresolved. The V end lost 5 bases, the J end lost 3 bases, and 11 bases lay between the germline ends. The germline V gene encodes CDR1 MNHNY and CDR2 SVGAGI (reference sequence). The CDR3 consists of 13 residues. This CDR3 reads CASSLVTDYEQYF. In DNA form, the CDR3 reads TGTGCCAGCAGTCTAGTTACCGACTACGAGCAGTACTTC.

This chain's CDR3 is CASSPSAGGRNTQYF. DNA for the CDR3: TGTGCCAGCAGCCCCTCAGCGGGGGGGAGGAATACGCAGTATTTT. This rearrangement joins TRBV7-3 to TRBJ2-3; 10 positions agree with TRBD2. With 5 bases clipped from V and 7 bases from J, the junction kept 9 bases outside the gene matches. This CDR3 is 15 amino acids long. CDR1 SGHTA and CDR2 FQGTGA come from the germline V gene.

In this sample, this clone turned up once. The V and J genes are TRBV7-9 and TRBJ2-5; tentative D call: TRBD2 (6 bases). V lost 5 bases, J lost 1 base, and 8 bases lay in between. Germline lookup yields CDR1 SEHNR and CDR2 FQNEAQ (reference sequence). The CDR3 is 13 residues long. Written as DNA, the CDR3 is TGTGCCAGCAGCCGGGGGATCCAAGAGACCCAGTACTTC. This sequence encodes CASSRGIQETQYF.

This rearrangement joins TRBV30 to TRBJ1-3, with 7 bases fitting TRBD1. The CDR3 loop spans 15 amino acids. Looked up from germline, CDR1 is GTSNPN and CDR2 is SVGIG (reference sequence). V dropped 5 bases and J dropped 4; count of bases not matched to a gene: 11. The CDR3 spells CAWSIGQVSGNTIYF. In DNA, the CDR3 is TGTGCCTGGTCGATAGGACAGGTCTCGGGAAACACCATATATTTT.

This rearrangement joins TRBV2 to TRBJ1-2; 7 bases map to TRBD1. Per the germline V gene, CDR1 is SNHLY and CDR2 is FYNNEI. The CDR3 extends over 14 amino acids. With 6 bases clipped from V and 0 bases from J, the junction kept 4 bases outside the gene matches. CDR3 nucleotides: TGTGCCAGCAGAGGGGACAGCCCTAACTATGGCTACACCTTC. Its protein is CASRGDSPNYGYTF. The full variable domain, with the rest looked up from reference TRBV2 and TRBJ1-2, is EPEVTQTPSHQVTQMGQEVILRCVPISNHLYFYWYRQILGQKVEFLVSFYNNEISEKSEIFDDQFSVERPDGSNFTLKIRSTKLEDSAMYFCASRGDSPNYGYTFGSGTRLTVV.

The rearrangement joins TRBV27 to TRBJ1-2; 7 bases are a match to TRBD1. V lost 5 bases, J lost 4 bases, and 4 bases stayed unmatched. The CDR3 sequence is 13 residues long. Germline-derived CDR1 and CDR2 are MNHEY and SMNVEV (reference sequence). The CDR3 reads CASSADRFYGYTF. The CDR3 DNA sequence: TGTGCCAGCAGTGCGGACAGGTTCTATGGCTACACCTTC.